Below, one T cell receptor (beta chain) is given with its context. What it recognizes is unknown. This sample stems from a study of cytomegalovirus exposure and HLA in healthy donors. General study results and limits: TCR beta V- and J-gene trimming, according to a later analysis, was linked to a missense DCLRE1C variant. Across donors, presence/absence analyses took sequencing depth to be roughly uniform.

Though nominally healthy at sampling, donors likely had unrecorded immune exposures. In the PCR, 60 Vbeta and 13 Jbeta primers were used. TCRdb keeps only in-frame clones here, not all; method: immunoSEQ multiplex PCR. Here the sample spans more than 70,000 clones, about two thirds being singletons. This TCR was recovered from a man aged 40-50 years in good health and CMV-seropositive. Input material: PBMCs.

The CDR3 sequence is CASSFNRGEAIQYF. CDR3 coding DNA: TGTGCCAGCAGCTTCAACAGGGGGGAGGCCATTCAGTACTTC. V and J are TRBV5-4 and TRBJ2-4; 8 nucleotides line up with TRBD1. The germline V gene has CDR1 SGHNT and CDR2 YYREEE (reference sequence). The CDR3 is 14 amino acids. The trim removed 2 bases at V and 9 bases at J, leaving 7 bases unmatched.